The source of this T cell receptor (beta chain) is a study of blood T cells in healthy people across ages. Study observations and caveats: Donor CMV status, an unknown factor, possibly confounded changes in expanded clonotypes.

This CDR3 has 11 residues. Trimming left V 4 bases short and J 6 bases short, with 10 bases between. Per the germline V gene, CDR1 is SQVTM and CDR2 is ANQGSEA. A second about 6 to 12 cycle PCR used barcoded and J-beta primers. Every sample produced at least 2.5 million CDR3-containing paired-end reads. Each CDR3 protein gets one entry after TCRdb re-called the 5' RACE reads with MiXCR. This table has about 840,000 distinct CDR3 sequences, 25% to 35% appearing once. A note on this clonotype: Its antigen is undetermined. This may arise from a read error, as a much more abundant clone is one base away.

Every donor gave about 9 milliliters of peripheral blood. These records were also assigned to another study, of T cells of mothers and their children.

This chain uses TRBV29-1 with TRBJ2-7; D unresolved. The receptor was derived from a woman in her thirties or forties in good health. Sequencing was performed on blood. The CDR3 DNA is TGCAGCGTTGGACAAACCTGCGAGCAGTACTTC. Amino acids: CSVGQTCEQYF.